These T cell receptor beta chains were read from a single sample in a study of T cell changes during pregnancy in multiple sclerosis. Sequencing was performed with immunoSEQ multiplex PCR; in TCRdb, only in-frame clones are kept and a portion is missing. The sample consists of tens of thousands of clones, more than 85% of them appearing once. This specimen consisted of CD4+ T cells from peripheral blood mononuclear cells, obtained in the second trimester of pregnancy. These TCRs come from a female donor with multiple sclerosis, enrolled in a pregnancy study. The CDR3 runs from the conserved cysteine through the conserved F or W. The D gene is left open where the match is weak. The size field is filled for only some rows; it gives once, few, many or a size class.

TRBJ1-2	NA	TRBV7-2	NA	CASSPFPTGGYTF	TGTGCCAGCAGCCCCTTCCCGACCGGGGGCTACACCTTC
TRBJ1-1	NA	TRBV15	NA	CATSRDRGFSMNTEAFF	TGTGCCACCAGCAGAGATCGGGGGTTTTCCATGAACACTGAAGCTTTCTTT
TRBJ2-3	NA	TRBV10-3	NA	CAIRGTSTDTQYF	TGTGCCATCAGGGGGACTAGCACAGATACGCAGTATTTT
TRBJ2-7	NA	TRBV7-2	NA	CASSPDYRYEQYF	TGTGCCAGCAGCCCGGACTACCGGTACGAGCAGTACTTC
TRBJ2-1	NA	TRBV18	NA	CASSPRRLPQIYNEQFF	TGTGCCAGCTCACCACGGCGGCTCCCCCAAATTTACAATGAGCAGTTCTTC
TRBJ2-7	TRBD1	TRBV18	NA	CASSLKTGSDEQYF	TGTGCCAGCTCACTTAAGACAGGGTCAGACGAGCAGTACTTC
TRBJ2-7	TRBD2	TRBV19	NA	CASSTNLAGGAEQYF	TGTGCCAGTAGTACGAACCTAGCGGGAGGGGCCGAGCAGTACTTC
TRBJ1-2	TRBD1	TRBV4-2	NA	CASSQDLTGGNGYTF	TGTGCCAGCAGCCAAGATTTAACAGGGGGGAATGGCTACACCTTC
TRBJ1-1	TRBD1	TRBV5-1	NA	CASSFGTGLNTEAFF	TGCGCCAGCAGCTTTGGGACAGGTTTGAACACTGAAGCTTTCTTT
TRBJ1-3	NA	TRBV28	NA	CASSVEAGGNTIYF	TGTGCCAGCAGCGTAGAGGCGGGGGGAAACACCATATATTTT
TRBJ2-3	NA	TRBV19	NA	CASSNDWSTDTQYF	TGTGCCAGTAGTAATGACTGGAGCACAGATACGCAGTATTTT
TRBJ2-1	TRBD2	TRBV7-9	NA	CASSFATGTSRHNEQFF	TGTGCCAGCAGCTTCGCCACAGGGACTAGTAGGCACAATGAGCAGTTCTTC
TRBJ2-7	NA	TRBV6-6	NA	CASSRIAESYEQYF	TGTGCCAGCAGTCGGATAGCGGAGTCCTACGAGCAGTACTTC
TRBJ1-3	NA	TRBV7-9	NA	CASSPLGASGGNTIYF	TGTGCCAGCAGCCCACTCGGCGCTTCGGGAGGAAACACCATATATTTT
TRBJ2-1	TRBD2	TRBV19	NA	CASSIAPGRANEQFF	TGTGCCAGTAGTATTGCCCCCGGGAGGGCTAATGAGCAGTTCTTC
TRBJ1-2	TRBD1	TRBV5-5	NA	CASSLQGASGYTF	TGTGCCAGCAGCTTACAGGGGGCGAGTGGCTACACCTTC
TRBJ2-2	NA	TRBV30	NA	CACPQGNTGELFF	TGTGCCTGTCCTCAGGGAAACACCGGGGAGCTGTTTTTT
TRBJ2-3	NA	TRBV5-1	NA	CASSQGPRDTQYF	TGCGCCAGCAGCCAGGGCCCAAGAGATACGCAGTATTTT
TRBJ2-7	TRBD2	TRBV7-2	NA	CASSFQAGAGYEQYF	TGTGCCAGCAGCTTCCAAGCGGGAGCGGGCTACGAGCAGTACTTC
TRBJ1-1	NA	TRBV2	NA	CASIEQGQMNTEAFF	TGTGCCAGCATCGAACAAGGACAGATGAACACTGAAGCTTTCTTT
TRBJ1-1	TRBD1	TRBV5-5	NA	CASSWGQGNTEAFF	TGTGCCAGCAGCTGGGGACAGGGAAACACTGAAGCTTTCTTT
TRBJ2-1	TRBD1	TRBV25-1	NA	CASSKSRDRAPYNEQFF	TGTGCCAGCAGTAAGTCCCGGGACAGGGCCCCCTACAATGAGCAGTTCTTC
TRBJ2-7	TRBD2	TRBV7-2	NA	CASSPRGAGIYEQYF	TGTGCCAGCAGCCCCCGGGGAGCGGGAATCTACGAGCAGTACTTC
TRBJ2-7	TRBD2	TRBV5-1	NA	CASSLVASGNYEQYF	TGCGCCAGCAGCTTGGTGGCTAGCGGAAATTACGAGCAGTACTTC
TRBJ1-2	NA	TRBV7-2	NA	CASSLASDSSNYGYTF	TGTGCCAGCAGCTTAGCCTCGGACAGTTCTAACTATGGCTACACCTTC
TRBJ1-1	NA	TRBV5-1	NA	CASSPMNFRTEAFF	TGCGCCAGCAGCCCCATGAATTTCCGGACTGAAGCTTTCTTT
TRBJ1-4	NA	TRBV14	NA	CASSPPGTALRKLFF	TGTGCCAGCAGCCCCCCCGGGACTGCGTTACGAAAACTGTTTTTT
TRBJ1-2	TRBD1	TRBV7-8	once	CASSLGGTGGYYTF	TGTGCCAGCAGCTTAGGGGGGACAGGCGGTTACTACACCTTC